This entry concerns a single T cell receptor beta chain. The data were produced by immunoSEQ multiplex PCR, yet TCRdb's version contains in-frame clones alone and is incomplete. The sample lists approximately 60,000 clones, 80% to 90% seen once, with 3.2% in the top ten. Germline assignment: CDR1 MNHNS and CDR2 SASEGT. This CDR3 comprises 16 residues. Trimming removed 3 bases from V and 4 bases from J; junction bases left unmatched: 11. The data derive from a study of blood T cell repertoires in COVID-19. The sample was peripheral blood. This chain uses TRBV6-1 with TRBJ2-7, with 8 bases fitting TRBD1. This receptor was obtained from a man between 45 and 60 years old with active COVID-19. The CDR3 here is CASSEDFSGGWYEQYF. For the CDR3, the DNA is TGTGCCAGCAGTGAGGACTTTTCAGGGGGCTGGTACGAGCAGTACTTC.